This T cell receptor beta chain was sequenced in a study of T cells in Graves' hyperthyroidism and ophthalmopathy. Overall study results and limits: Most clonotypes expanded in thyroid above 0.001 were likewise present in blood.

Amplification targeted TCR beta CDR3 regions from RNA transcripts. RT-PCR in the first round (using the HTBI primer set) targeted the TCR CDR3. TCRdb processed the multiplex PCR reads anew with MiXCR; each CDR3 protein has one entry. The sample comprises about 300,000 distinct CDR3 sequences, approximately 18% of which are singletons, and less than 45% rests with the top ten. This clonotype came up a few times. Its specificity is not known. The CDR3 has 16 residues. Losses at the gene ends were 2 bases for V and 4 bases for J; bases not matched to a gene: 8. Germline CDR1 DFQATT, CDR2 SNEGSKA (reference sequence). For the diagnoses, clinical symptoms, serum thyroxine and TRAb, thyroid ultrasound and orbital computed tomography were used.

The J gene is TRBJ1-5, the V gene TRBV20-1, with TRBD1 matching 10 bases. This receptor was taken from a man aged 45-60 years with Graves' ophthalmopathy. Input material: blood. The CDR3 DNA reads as TGCAGTGCTAGACTCCGGGACAGGGGATCGAATCAGCCCCAGCATTTT. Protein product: CSARLRDRGSNQPQHF.